The rows below give T cell receptor beta chains drawn from one sample of a study of cytomegalovirus exposure and HLA in healthy donors. Method: immunoSEQ multiplex PCR; TCRdb's copy keeps in-frame clones and lacks some. In the table there are some 77,000 clones, over 85% of which are singletons. Source material: PBMCs. All receptors derive from a man aged 18 to 29 in good health and CMV-seropositive. Each CDR3 is given with its conserved first and last residue. D genes are given only for firm matches. Rows may omit the clone size; those that give it use once, few, many or a size class.

D gene	J gene	clone size	V gene	CDR3 DNA	CDR3 protein
TRBD1	TRBJ2-5	NA	TRBV9	TGTGCCAGCAGCCCCCCGGGACAGGCCCTACAAGAGACCCAGTACTTC	CASSPPGQALQETQYF
NA	TRBJ2-3	NA	TRBV29-1	TGCAGCGTTGAACTATTCACGACAGCAGATTCCACAGATACGCAGTATTTT	CSVELFTTADSTDTQYF
NA	TRBJ1-1	NA	TRBV27	TGTGCCAGCAGTTTATCGTTCTTCACTGAAGCTTTCTTT	CASSLSFFTEAFF
NA	TRBJ2-1	NA	TRBV6-5	TGTGCCAGCAGTTATCAGTCCGACAATGAGCAGTTCTTC	CASSYQSDNEQFF
NA	TRBJ2-1	NA	TRBV9	TGTGCCAGCAGCGTAGGGGGCAGCGACGGGTCCTACAATGAGCAGTTCTTC	CASSVGGSDGSYNEQFF
TRBD2	TRBJ2-1	NA	TRBV9	TGTGCCAGCAGCGTAGCGGGGGGGCCGTACAATGAGCAGTTCTTC	CASSVAGGPYNEQFF
NA	TRBJ1-1	NA	TRBV4-1	TGCGCCAGCAGCCAAGTTGGCGGCCCCGGGGGTTTGAACACTGAAGCTTTCTTT	CASSQVGGPGGLNTEAFF
NA	TRBJ2-7	NA	TRBV4-1	TGCGCCAGCAGCATTTCCCTGGGACTGGCAAATGCCTACGAGCAGTACTTC	CASSISLGLANAYEQYF
TRBD2	TRBJ2-5	NA	TRBV7-8	TGTGCCAGCAGCTCCTTCGCGGGGGGGCTGGGAGAAGAAGAGACCCAGTACTTC	CASSSFAGGLGEEETQYF
NA	TRBJ2-2	NA	TRBV2	TGTGCCAGCTTGAGGGATCTCACCGGGGAGCTGTTTTTT	CASLRDLTGELFF
TRBD2	TRBJ2-3	NA	TRBV29-1	TGCAGCGTTGGGGGAGGGATCACAGATACGCAGTATTTT	CSVGGGITDTQYF
NA	TRBJ2-5	NA	TRBV28	TGTGCCAGCAGTCATCAGCAGGGGTGGGGGGAGACCCAGTACTTC	CASSHQQGWGETQYF
NA	TRBJ2-3	NA	TRBV7-6	TGTGCCAGCAGCTTAGTCGAGGGTCGTGAGATCACAGATACGCAGTATTTT	CASSLVEGREITDTQYF
NA	TRBJ2-5	NA	TRBV27	TGTGCCAGCAGTTTATTAACAGGGCAAGAGACCCAGTACTTC	CASSLLTGQETQYF
TRBD1	TRBJ2-7	once	TRBV7-2	TGTGCCAGCAGCCCCCGACAGGGACCCTACGAGCAGTACTTC	CASSPRQGPYEQYF
NA	TRBJ2-7	NA	TRBV5-1	TGCGCCAGCAGCTTGGCGGGTGAAGCCTACGAGCAGTACTTC	CASSLAGEAYEQYF
TRBD1	TRBJ1-1	NA	TRBV5-4	TGTGCCAGCAGCTTACAGGGGCGGGTGAACACTGAAGCTTTCTTT	CASSLQGRVNTEAFF
NA	TRBJ2-7	NA	TRBV18	TGTGCCAGCTCGCCGACGAACAGGGAAGCGGAGCAGTACTTC	CASSPTNREAEQYF
TRBD1	TRBJ1-1	NA	TRBV6-5	TGTGCCAGCAGTTACCCCGGACAGGGGAGGACTGAAGCTTTCTTT	CASSYPGQGRTEAFF
NA	TRBJ2-7	once	TRBV4-1	TGCGCCAGCGCAAATACCGGGAGCTCCTACGAGCAGTACTTC	CASANTGSSYEQYF
NA	TRBJ2-1	NA	TRBV6-6	TGTGCCAGCAGTTACTATTCAGAGCAGTTCTTC	CASSYYSEQFF
NA	TRBJ1-1	once	TRBV10-3	TGTGCCATCAGTGAGTCGTCGACAGGCACTGAAGCTTTCTTT	CAISESSTGTEAFF
NA	TRBJ1-1	NA	TRBV18	TGTGCCAGCTCACCACCCGGCGGAGGGATAGCTTTCTTT	CASSPPGGGIAFF
NA	TRBJ2-6	once	TRBV2	TGTGCCAGCAGTGAGGCTCTTACTAGCTCTGGGGCCAACGTCCTGACTTTC	CASSEALTSSGANVLTF
TRBD2	TRBJ2-1	NA	TRBV5-4	TGTGCCAGCAGCCGGGGACTACCTGGGGACAATGAGCAGTTCTTC	CASSRGLPGDNEQFF
NA	TRBJ2-7	NA	TRBV9	TGTGCCAGCAGCGTACGTTGGGGGCCATCCTACGAGCAGTACTTC	CASSVRWGPSYEQYF
NA	TRBJ1-1	once	TRBV7-6	TGTGCCAGCAGCTTAGGGGGAGGCAGGGAGCGGAGAACTACAAGAACAGCTTTCTTT	CASSLGGGRERRTTRTAFF
NA	TRBJ2-1	NA	TRBV5-5	TGTGCCAGCAGGGGGGGGCTCGCAGCCTACAATGAGCAGTTCTTC	CASRGGLAAYNEQFF
NA	TRBJ2-3	NA	TRBV27	TGTGCCAGCAGTTTGTGGGGGCTCAGCACAGATACGCAGTATTTT	CASSLWGLSTDTQYF
TRBD2	TRBJ2-1	NA	TRBV5-4	TGTGCCAGCGCAGACGGGGGGGTGATGGGTGAGCAGTTCTTC	CASADGGVMGEQFF
TRBD1	TRBJ2-5	NA	TRBV14	TGTGCCAGCAGCCGGATACAGGGGGAGGAGACCCAGTACTTC	CASSRIQGEETQYF
NA	TRBJ1-1	once	TRBV11-2	TGTGCCAGCAGCTTAGGACAGAACACTGAAGCTTTCTTT	CASSLGQNTEAFF
TRBD1	TRBJ1-2	NA	TRBV27	TGTGCCAGCAGGCCACAGGGGAACTATGGCTACACCTTC	CASRPQGNYGYTF
TRBD1	TRBJ2-7	NA	TRBV2	TGTGCCAGCAGTGGGACAGGGCAACTGTACGAGCAGTACTTC	CASSGTGQLYEQYF
TRBD1	TRBJ1-1	NA	TRBV9	TGTGCCAGCAGCGCTACAGGGGAAATCATTACTGAAGCTTTCTTT	CASSATGEIITEAFF
TRBD1	TRBJ1-3	NA	TRBV7-9	TGTGCCAGCAGCTCCCACAGGGGGACTAACACCATATATTTT	CASSSHRGTNTIYF
NA	TRBJ2-7	once	TRBV9	TGTGCCAGCAGCGTAGGAAGGGGGATCTACGAGCAGTACTTC	CASSVGRGIYEQYF
NA	TRBJ1-3	NA	TRBV21-1	NA	CASSKVGEGASGNTIYF
NA	TRBJ1-4	once	TRBV5-4	TGTGCCAGCAGCTTGACCGGTTTTGATGAAAAACTGTTTTTT	CASSLTGFDEKLFF
NA	TRBJ2-3	NA	TRBV30	TGTGCCTGGAGCCCGGGAGGCACAGATACGCAGTATTTT	CAWSPGGTDTQYF
TRBD2	TRBJ2-3	NA	TRBV4-1	TGCGCCAGCAGCCCGCGGACTAGCGGGAGGGCTGGAGATACGCAGTATTTT	CASSPRTSGRAGDTQYF
TRBD2	TRBJ2-1	NA	TRBV6-6	TGTGCCAGCAGTTACTCCGCGGGGGGGCCTGAGGCTGAGCAGTTCTTC	CASSYSAGGPEAEQFF
TRBD2	TRBJ2-7	few	TRBV7-6	TGTGCCAGCAGCTTCCTAGCGGGGTCCTCCTACGAGCAGTACTTC	CASSFLAGSSYEQYF
TRBD2	TRBJ2-3	few	TRBV4-2	TGTGCCAGCAGCCCGGGACTAGAGACAGATACGCAGTATTTT	CASSPGLETDTQYF
NA	TRBJ2-7	NA	TRBV6-6	TGTGCCAGCAGTACCGACTCCAGGGGCACCTCCTACGAGCAGTACTTC	CASSTDSRGTSYEQYF
TRBD2	TRBJ2-2	NA	TRBV19	TGTGCCAGTAAGGGAGGGGCCCGCGGACTAGCGGGAGGGCCCCAAACCGGGGAGCTGTTTTTT	CASKGGARGLAGGPQTGELFF
NA	TRBJ1-1	NA	TRBV29-1	TGCAGCGTCCTTGTGGGGCTGGGCCTCACTGAAGCTTTCTTT	CSVLVGLGLTEAFF
NA	TRBJ1-5	once	TRBV4-1	TGCGCCAGCAGCCGAGGCCCGCCTTCCAGGGAGGTCCGTCAGCCCCAGCATTTT	CASSRGPPSREVRQPQHF
NA	TRBJ2-7	once	TRBV30	TGTGCCTGGAGTTTCGGGGGATCCTACGAGCAGTACTTC	CAWSFGGSYEQYF
NA	TRBJ2-3	NA	TRBV25-1	TGTGCCAGCAGTGAAACACAGGGACGAGCGATGGATACGCAGTATTTT	CASSETQGRAMDTQYF
TRBD2	TRBJ2-7	NA	TRBV25-1	TGTGCCAGCAGCGCCGGGACTAGCGGGAGTTACGAGCAGTACTTC	CASSAGTSGSYEQYF
TRBD1	TRBJ1-1	once	TRBV13	TGTGCCAGCAGCTCCGCAGGGGGGGCTTTCTTT	CASSSAGGAFF
NA	TRBJ1-5	NA	TRBV23-1	TGCGCCAGCAGTCAAGAGGGAGAGCAGAGCAATCAGCCCCAGCATTTT	CASSQEGEQSNQPQHF